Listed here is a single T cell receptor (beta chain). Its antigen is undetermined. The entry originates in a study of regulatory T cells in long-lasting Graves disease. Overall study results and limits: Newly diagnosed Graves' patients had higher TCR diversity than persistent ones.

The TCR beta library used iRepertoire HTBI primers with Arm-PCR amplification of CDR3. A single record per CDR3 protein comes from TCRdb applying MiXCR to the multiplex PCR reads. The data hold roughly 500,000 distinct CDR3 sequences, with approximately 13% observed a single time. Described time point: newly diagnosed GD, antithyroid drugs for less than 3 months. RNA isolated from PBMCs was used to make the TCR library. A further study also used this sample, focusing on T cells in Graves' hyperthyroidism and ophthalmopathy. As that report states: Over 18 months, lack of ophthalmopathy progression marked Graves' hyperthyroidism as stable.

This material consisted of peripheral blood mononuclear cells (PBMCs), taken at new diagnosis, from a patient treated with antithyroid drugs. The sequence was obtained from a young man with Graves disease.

The CDR3 DNA sequence: TGTGCCAGCTCACCCGGGCCGGGGAGCAATCAGCCCCAGCATTTT. Translated: CASSPGPGSNQPQHF. V and J are TRBV18 and TRBJ1-5, with D unresolved. This CDR3 comprises 15 residues. Trimming removed 3 bases from V and 1 base from J, with 10 bases in between. CDR1 is KGHSH and CDR2 is LQKENI in the germline V gene.